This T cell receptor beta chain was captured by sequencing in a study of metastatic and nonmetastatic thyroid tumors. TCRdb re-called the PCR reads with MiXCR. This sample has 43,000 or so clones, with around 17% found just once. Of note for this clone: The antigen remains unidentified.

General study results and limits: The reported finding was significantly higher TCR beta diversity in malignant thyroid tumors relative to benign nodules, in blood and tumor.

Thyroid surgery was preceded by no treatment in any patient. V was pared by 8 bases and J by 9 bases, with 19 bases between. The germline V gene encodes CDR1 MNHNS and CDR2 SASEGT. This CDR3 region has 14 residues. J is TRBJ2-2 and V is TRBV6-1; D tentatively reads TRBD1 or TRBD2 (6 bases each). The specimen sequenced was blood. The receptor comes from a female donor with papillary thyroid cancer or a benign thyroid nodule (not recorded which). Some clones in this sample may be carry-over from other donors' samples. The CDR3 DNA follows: TGTGCCAGCTGGCTGGGGGGCGTCCCCTGGGAGCTGTTTTTT. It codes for CASWLGGVPWELFF.